This paragraph covers one T cell receptor beta chain sequence. Its antigen is not known. This sample was taken from a study of cytomegalovirus exposure and HLA in healthy donors. Regarding the study as a whole: TCR sequences were mostly rare, though some public TCRs occurred in many donors. Reportedly, fewer N-insertions than the approximately 610-donor mean appeared in an Asian-associated ancestry cluster in a later analysis.

Germline values: CDR1 KGHSH, CDR2 LQKENI. Trimming took 2 bases from V and 5 from J, leaving 15 bases between them. The CDR3 is 15 amino acids. Amplification used 60 Vbeta primers and 13 Jbeta primers. Profiling relied on immunoSEQ multiplex PCR, and the TCRdb table lists in-frame clones only, not all of them. This table has 120,000 to 150,000 clones, 76% appearing once. Sequenced material: PBMCs. The chain carries TRBV18 and TRBJ1-2, with D maybe TRBD1 (5 bases). The receptor comes from a woman between 40 and 50 years old in good health and CMV-seronegative. The CDR3 DNA sequence: TGTGCCAGCTCACCATACCTGGACACCGGATATGGCTACACCTTC. It specifies CASSPYLDTGYGYTF.